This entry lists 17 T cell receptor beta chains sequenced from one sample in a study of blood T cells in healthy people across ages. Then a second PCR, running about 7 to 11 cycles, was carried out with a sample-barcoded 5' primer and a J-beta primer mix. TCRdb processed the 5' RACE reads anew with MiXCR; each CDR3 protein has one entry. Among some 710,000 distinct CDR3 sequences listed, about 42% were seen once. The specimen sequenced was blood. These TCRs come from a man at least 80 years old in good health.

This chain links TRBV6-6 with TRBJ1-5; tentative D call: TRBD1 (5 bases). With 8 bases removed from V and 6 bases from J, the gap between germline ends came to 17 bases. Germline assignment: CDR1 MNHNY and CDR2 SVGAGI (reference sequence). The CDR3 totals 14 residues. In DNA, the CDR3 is TGTGCCAGCCTCCTCGGGACGGGGGGTCAGCCCCAGCATTTT. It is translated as CASLLGTGGQPQHF.

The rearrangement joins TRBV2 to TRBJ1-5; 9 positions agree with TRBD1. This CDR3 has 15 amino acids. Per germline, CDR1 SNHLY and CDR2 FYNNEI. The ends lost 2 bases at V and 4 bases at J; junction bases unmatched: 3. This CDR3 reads CASSEWGTGNQPQHF. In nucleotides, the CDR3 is TGTGCCAGCAGTGAATGGGGGACAGGGAATCAGCCCCAGCATTTT.

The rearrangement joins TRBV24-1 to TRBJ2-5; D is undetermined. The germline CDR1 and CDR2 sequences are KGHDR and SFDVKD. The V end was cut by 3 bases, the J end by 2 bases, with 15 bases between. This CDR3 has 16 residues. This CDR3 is CATSDQRTLDQETQYF. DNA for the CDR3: TGTGCCACCAGTGATCAGAGGACGCTCGATCAAGAGACCCAGTACTTC.

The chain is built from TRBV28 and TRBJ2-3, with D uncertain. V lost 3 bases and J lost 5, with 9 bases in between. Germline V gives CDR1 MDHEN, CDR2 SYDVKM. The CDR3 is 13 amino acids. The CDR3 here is CASSFPGRDTQYF. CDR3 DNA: TGTGCCAGCAGTTTCCCAGGTCGAGATACGCAGTATTTT.

CDR3 sequence reads: CASSESLASGYNEQYF. The CDR3 DNA follows: TGCGCCAGCAGTGAGTCGCTGGCTAGCGGTTACAATGAGCAGTACTTC. The J gene is TRBJ2-5, the V gene TRBV10-1; 7 bases agree with TRBD2. V lost 0 bases and J lost 11; bases outside the gene matches: 15. CDR3 length: 16 residues. Germline V lookup: CDR1 WNHNN, CDR2 SYGVQD (reference sequence).

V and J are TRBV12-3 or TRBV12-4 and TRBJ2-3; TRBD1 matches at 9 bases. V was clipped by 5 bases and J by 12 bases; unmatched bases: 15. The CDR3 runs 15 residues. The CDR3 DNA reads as TGTGCCAGCAGTGAACAGGGGGCGCGGGCAGATGCCCAGTATTTT. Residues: CASSEQGARADAQYF.

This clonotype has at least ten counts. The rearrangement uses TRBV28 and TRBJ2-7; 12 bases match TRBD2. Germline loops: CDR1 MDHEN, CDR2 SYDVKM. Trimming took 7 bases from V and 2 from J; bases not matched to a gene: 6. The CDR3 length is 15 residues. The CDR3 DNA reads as TGTGCCAGCACCAGACTAGCGGGAGACCCCTACGAGCAGTACTTC. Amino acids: CASTRLAGDPYEQYF.

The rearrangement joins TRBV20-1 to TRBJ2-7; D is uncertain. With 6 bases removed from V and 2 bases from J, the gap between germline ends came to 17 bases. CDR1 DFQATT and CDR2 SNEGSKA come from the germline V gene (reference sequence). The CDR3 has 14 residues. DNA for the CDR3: TGCAGTGCCCCCCACCGGACGGAACCCTACGAGCAGTACTTC. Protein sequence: CSAPHRTEPYEQYF.

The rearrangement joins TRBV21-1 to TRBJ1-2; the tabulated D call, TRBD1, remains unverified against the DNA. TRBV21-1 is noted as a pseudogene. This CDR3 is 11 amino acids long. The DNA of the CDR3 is TGTGCCAGCAGCGGACGGGACGGCTACACCTTC. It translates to CASSGRDGYTF.

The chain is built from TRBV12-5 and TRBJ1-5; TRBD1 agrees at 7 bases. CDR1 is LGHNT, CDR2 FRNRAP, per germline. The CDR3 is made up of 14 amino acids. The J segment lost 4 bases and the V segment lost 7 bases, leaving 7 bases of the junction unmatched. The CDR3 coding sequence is TGTGCTAGTGCCAGGACAGGTCATAATCAGCCCCAGCATTTT. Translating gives CASARTGHNQPQHF.

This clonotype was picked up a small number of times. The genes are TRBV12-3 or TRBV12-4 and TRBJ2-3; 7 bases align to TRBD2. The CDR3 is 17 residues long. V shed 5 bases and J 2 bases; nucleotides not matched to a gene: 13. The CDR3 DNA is TGTGCCAGCAGTACCCCAACTAGCGTGGATCTCACAGATACGCAGTATTTT. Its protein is CASSTPTSVDLTDTQYF.

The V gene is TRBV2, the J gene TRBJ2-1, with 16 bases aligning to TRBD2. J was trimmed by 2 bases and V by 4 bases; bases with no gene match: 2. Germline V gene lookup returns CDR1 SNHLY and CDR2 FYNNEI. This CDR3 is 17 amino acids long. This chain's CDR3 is CASSVGLAGGAYNEQFF. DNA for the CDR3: TGTGCCAGCAGTGTGGGACTAGCGGGAGGGGCCTACAATGAGCAGTTCTTC.

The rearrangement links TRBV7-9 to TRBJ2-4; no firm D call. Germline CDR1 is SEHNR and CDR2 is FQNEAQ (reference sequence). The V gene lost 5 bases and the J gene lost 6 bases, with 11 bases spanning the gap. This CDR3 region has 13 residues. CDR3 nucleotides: TGTGCCAGCAGCCCCGAGACCTTAAACATTCAGTACTTC. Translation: CASSPETLNIQYF.

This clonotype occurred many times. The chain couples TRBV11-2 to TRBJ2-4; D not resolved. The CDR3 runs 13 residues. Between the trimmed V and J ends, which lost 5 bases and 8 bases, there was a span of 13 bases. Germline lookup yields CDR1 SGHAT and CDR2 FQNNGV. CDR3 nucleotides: TGTGCCAGCAGCACCCGTGGAGAAGACATTCAGTACTTC. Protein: CASSTRGEDIQYF.

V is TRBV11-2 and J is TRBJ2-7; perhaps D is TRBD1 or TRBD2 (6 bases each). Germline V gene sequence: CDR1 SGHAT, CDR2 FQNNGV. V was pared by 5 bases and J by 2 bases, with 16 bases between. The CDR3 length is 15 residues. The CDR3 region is CASSPVLGGPYEQYF. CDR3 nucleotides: TGTGCCAGCAGCCCCGTTTTAGGGGGGCCCTACGAGCAGTACTTC.

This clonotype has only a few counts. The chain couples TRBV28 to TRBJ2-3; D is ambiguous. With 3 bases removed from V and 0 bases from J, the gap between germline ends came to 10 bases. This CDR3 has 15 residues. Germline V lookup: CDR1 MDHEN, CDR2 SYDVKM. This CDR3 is CASSFWSRSTDTQYF. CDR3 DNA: TGTGCCAGCAGTTTCTGGTCTAGGAGCACAGATACGCAGTATTTT.

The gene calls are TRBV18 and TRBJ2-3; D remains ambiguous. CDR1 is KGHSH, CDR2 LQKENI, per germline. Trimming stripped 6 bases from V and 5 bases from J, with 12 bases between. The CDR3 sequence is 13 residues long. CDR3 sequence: CASSIVEQDTQYF. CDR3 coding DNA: TGTGCCAGCTCGATCGTGGAACAAGATACGCAGTATTTT.